Presented here are 12 T cell receptor gamma chains from one specimen sequenced in a study of Vδ1+ human thymocytes. Findings and caveats of the study: In the thymus, TRG and TRD repertoires looked highly polyclonal with Gaussian CDR3 lengths.

Extracted RNA was reverse transcribed into cDNA. The CDR3 regions were amplified by multiplex PCR from V-gene primers to a constant-region primer. TCRdb reprocessed the multiplex PCR reads using CATT. The sample consists of more than 25,000 gamma-chain clones, around 20% of them appearing once. These receptors are not linked to any known antigen. Input material: Vdelta1+ gamma-delta thymocytes from the thymus. Subset reported: FACS-sorted CD3+ TCRalphabeta- TCRVdelta1+ TCRVdelta2- thymocytes. Receptor source: a boy in the first two years of life who had congenital heart surgery.

This sequence joins TRGV9 and TRGJ1 or TRGJ2. The CDR3 runs to 13 residues. The ends lost 2 bases at V and 11 bases at J; junction bases unmatched: 12. Looked up from germline, CDR1 is GITISATS and CDR2 is ISYDGTV (reference sequence). The CDR3 region has the DNA TGTGCCTTGTGGGAGGCCTCACCGAAGCAGAAACTCTTT. It specifies CALWEASPKQKLF.

To note about this clone: Other nucleotide sequences from this sample produce the same CDR3. V gene TRGV4 combines with J gene TRGJ1 or TRGJ2. Germline values: CDR1 EGSTGY, CDR2 YDSYTSSV. After removal of 0 bases from V and 3 bases from J, the junction contained 5 bases not matched to a gene. CDR3 size: 14 residues. The CDR3 DNA is TGTGCCACCTGGGATGGGCTCTTTTATTATAAGAAACTCTTT. This codes for CATWDGLFYYKKLF.

The chain carries TRGV2 and TRGJP2. Germline values: CDR1 EGSNGY, CDR2 YDSYNSKV. The CDR3 loop spans 14 amino acids. J gave up 3 bases and V 2 bases, and 3 bases lay outside the gene matches. The CDR3 sequence: CATWDECSDWIKTF. Here the CDR3 DNA reads TGTGCCACCTGGGACGAATGTAGTGATTGGATCAAGACGTTT.

The chain carries TRGV9 and TRGJ1 or TRGJ2. The CDR3 sequence is 15 residues long. The ends lost 1 base at V and 12 bases at J; junction bases unmatched: 18. The V gene's germline CDR1 is GITISATS and CDR2 ISYDGTV (reference sequence). CDR3 sequence reads: CALWEVPRAPIRKLF. CDR3 in DNA: TGTGCCTTGTGGGAGGTCCCCCGAGCCCCGATAAGGAAACTCTTT.

This clone has just a few counts. This sequence joins TRGV3 and TRGJ1 or TRGJ2. The ends lost 1 base at V and 2 bases at J; junction bases unmatched: 11. Germline CDR1 VTNTFY, CDR2 YDVSTARD (reference sequence). The CDR3 covers 16 residues. The chain's CDR3 is CATWDSPTHYYYKKLF. The CDR3 region has the DNA TGTGCCACCTGGGACAGTCCCACTCATTATTATTATAAGAAACTCTTT.

V and J are TRGV8 and TRGJ1 or TRGJ2. The CDR3 runs 14 residues. J was trimmed by 6 bases and V by 1 base; bases with no gene match: 9. Germline CDR1 VENAVY, CDR2 YDSYNSRV. The CDR3 nucleotides read TGTGCCACCTGGGATAGTATCAGCGGTTATAAGAAACTCTTT. Its protein is CATWDSISGYKKLF.

The J gene is TRGJ1 or TRGJ2, the V gene TRGV4. The CDR3 extends over 14 amino acids. Losses at the gene ends were 3 bases for V and 6 bases for J; bases not matched to a gene: 11. Germline V CDR1 and CDR2: EGSTGY, YDSYTSSV. As DNA, the CDR3 is TGTGCCACCTGGGATATGCCCCTTTTTTATAAGAAACTCTTT. This sequence encodes CATWDMPLFYKKLF.

This clone was observed a few times. The gene calls are TRGV2 and TRGJ1 or TRGJ2. Germline trimming cut 4 bases from V and 9 bases from J; bases unmatched to any gene: 6. The germline CDR1 and CDR2 sequences are EGSNGY and YDSYNSKV. The CDR3 contains 11 residues. The CDR3 DNA is TGTGCCACCTGGGAAGGCATTAAGAAACTCTTT. Residues: CATWEGIKKLF.

This chain links TRGV3 with TRGJ1 or TRGJ2. The CDR3 sequence is 14 residues long. In germline, CDR1 is VTNTFY, CDR2 YDVSTARD (reference sequence). V shed 2 bases, J shed 2 bases, and the junction held 6 bases outside the gene matches. The CDR3 nucleotides are TGTGCCACCTGGGACAAAAGGGATTATTATAAGAAACTCTTT. This gives the protein CATWDKRDYYKKLF.

Comments on this clone: This CDR3 is also generated by other DNA sequences in the sample. The chain links TRGV5 to TRGJP2. This CDR3 is built from 14 residues. V shed 0 bases, J shed 6 bases, and the junction held 4 bases outside the gene matches. CDR1 and CDR2 (germline): VINAFY, YDVSNSKD. CDR3 in DNA: TGTGCCACCTGGGACAGGCCTGGTGATTGGATCAAGACGTTT. Encoded protein: CATWDRPGDWIKTF.

This clone is medium-sized within its sample. This sample includes further DNA sequences coding for the same CDR3. The chain carries TRGV8 and TRGJ1 or TRGJ2. Germline V lookup: CDR1 VENAVY, CDR2 YDSYNSRV. This CDR3 has 12 residues. Losses at the gene ends were 4 bases for V and 3 bases for J; bases not matched to a gene: 3. The CDR3 loop reads CATWDLYYKKLF. In DNA, the CDR3 is TGTGCCACCTGGGACCTTTATTATAAGAAACTCTTT.

J is TRGJ1 or TRGJ2 and V is TRGV3. V lost 3 bases and J lost 1; bases outside the gene matches: 21. The CDR3 contains 19 residues. Germline values: CDR1 VTNTFY, CDR2 YDVSTARD (reference sequence). The CDR3 region has the DNA TGTGCCACCTGGGACGGAGCACAAATTTCTTCATATAATTATTATAAGAAACTCTTT. This gives the protein CATWDGAQISSYNYYKKLF.